The 32 T cell receptor beta chains in this list originate from one sample, sequenced in a study of regulatory T cells in long-lasting Graves disease. Arm-PCR of CDR3 regions and iRepertoire HTBI primers were used to build TCR beta libraries. One entry per CDR3 protein results from TCRdb running MiXCR on the multiplex PCR reads. The table has more than 300,000 distinct CDR3 sequences, around a sixth seen once. The time point denotes: newly diagnosed GD, antithyroid drugs for less than 3 months. Generation of the TCR library employed RNA extracted from PBMCs. The input for sequencing was peripheral blood mononuclear cells (PBMCs), taken at new diagnosis, from a patient treated with antithyroid drugs. The origin of the receptors is a female donor with Graves disease.

This clonotype was recorded many times. The V and J genes are TRBV12-5 and TRBJ2-7, with TRBD2 matching 12 bases. The CDR3 has 14 residues. Unmatched junction bases numbered 2, after V lost 6 bases and J lost 2 bases. CDR1 and CDR2 (germline): LGHNT, FRNRAP. The CDR3 spells CASGGLAGTYEQYF. Here the CDR3 DNA reads TGTGCTAGTGGGGGACTAGCGGGTACCTACGAGCAGTACTTC.

This clonotype showed up many times. The gene calls are TRBV2 and TRBJ2-1; 7 bases agree with TRBD2. The CDR3 is 15 amino acids. Germline CDR1 is SNHLY and CDR2 is FYNNEI. V lost 3 bases and J lost 8; bases outside the gene matches: 10. CDR3 bases: TGTGCCAGCAGTGATTCGCGACTAGCCGGCGATGAGCAGTTCTTC. It translates to CASSDSRLAGDEQFF. Filled out from reference TRBV2 and TRBJ2-1, the complete variable domain reads EPEVTQTPSHQVTQMGQEVILRCVPISNHLYFYWYRQILGQKVEFLVSFYNNEISEKSEIFDDQFSVERPDGSNFTLKIRSTKLEDSAMYFCASSDSRLAGDEQFFGPGTRLTVL.

This clonotype has ten or more counts. V gene TRBV24-1 combines with J gene TRBJ1-2, with D tentatively TRBD1 (6 bases). The V and J ends lost 3 bases and 7 bases respectively, with 14 bases between them. The CDR3 is 14 residues long. Germline-derived CDR1 and CDR2 are KGHDR and SFDVKD. DNA for the CDR3: TGTGCCACCAGTGATGCACAGGGTCGACTTGGCTACACCTTC. Translation gives CATSDAQGRLGYTF.

There are many counts of this clonotype. V usage is TRBV20-1 and J usage is TRBJ2-7; D is unclear. CDR3 size: 16 residues. V shed 5 bases and J shed 6 bases, with 26 bases lying between them. Per the germline V gene, CDR1 is DFQATT and CDR2 is SNEGSKA (reference sequence). The CDR3 region has the DNA TGCAGTGCTTTCCCCCTCAGATGGTGGCCTCCCCTCGAGCAGTACTTC. Translating gives CSAFPLRWWPPLEQYF.

Ten or more counts support this clonotype. This chain uses TRBV20-1 with TRBJ2-1; 10 bases are a match to TRBD2. The CDR3 is 17 residues long. Germline V CDR1 and CDR2: DFQATT, SNEGSKA (reference sequence). V was clipped by 6 bases and J by 0 bases; unmatched bases: 11. The chain's CDR3 is CSADTSGAGSSYNEQFF. CDR3 in DNA: TGCAGTGCCGACACTAGCGGGGCTGGAAGCTCCTACAATGAGCAGTTCTTC.

The sample holds a few counts of this clonotype. The CDR3 is CASSSSRTLRYGYTF. The CDR3 nucleotides read TGTGCCAGCAGCTCCTCCAGGACCCTGCGATATGGCTACACCTTC. The V and J genes are TRBV5-4 and TRBJ1-2; no reliable D call. V dropped 3 bases and J dropped 5 bases, with 17 bases sitting between them. Germline CDR1 reads SGHNT; CDR2 reads YYREEE (reference sequence). The CDR3 is 15 residues long. The whole variable domain, remainder taken from reference TRBV5-4 and TRBJ1-2, is ETGVTQSPTHLIKTRGQQVTLRCSSQSGHNTVSWYQQALGQGPQFIFQYYREEENGRGNFPPRFSGLQFPNYSSELNVNALELDDSALYLCASSSSRTLRYGYTFGSGTRLTVV.

There are many counts of this clonotype. The rearrangement links TRBV5-6 to TRBJ2-7; D gene unclear. The CDR3 spans 15 residues. Germline V gene lookup returns CDR1 SGHDT and CDR2 YYEEEE. Trimming took off 5 bases at V and 2 bases at J, with 17 bases between the two ends. This CDR3 reads CASRVVSTDPYEQYF. The CDR3 bases are TGTGCCAGCAGAGTAGTAAGTACCGACCCCTACGAGCAGTACTTC.

This clonotype was counted many times. V usage is TRBV7-9 and J usage is TRBJ2-7; D possibly uses TRBD1 or TRBD2 (6 bases each). Germline V gene data show CDR1 as SEHNR and CDR2 as FQNEAQ (reference sequence). The CDR3 spans 14 residues. With 3 bases removed from V and 7 bases from J, the gap between germline ends came to 16 bases. CDR3 nucleotides: TGTGCCAGCAGCTTGGGGGGCGGATTGGTGGAGCAGTACTTC. This sequence encodes CASSLGGGLVEQYF.

This clonotype was found a few times. The rearrangement joins TRBV24-1 to TRBJ2-3; perhaps TRBD1 as D (5 bases). This CDR3 spans 14 amino acids. Germline V gene sequence: CDR1 KGHDR, CDR2 SFDVKD. The V gene lost 1 base and the J gene lost 7 bases, with 11 bases spanning the gap. CDR3 DNA sequence: TGTGCCACCAGTGATTTTCAGACAGAAAATACGCAGTATTTT. It codes for CATSDFQTENTQYF.

This clonotype was recorded at least ten times. The chain links TRBV7-2 to TRBJ2-7; 15 nucleotides match TRBD2. Germline CDR1 SGHTA, CDR2 FQGNSA. The CDR3 extends over 17 amino acids. V trimming: 1 base; J trimming: 3 bases; junction bases outside the gene matches: 4. The CDR3, as DNA: TGTGCCAGCAGCTTAGTCGGGACTAGCGGGAGGTTCTACGAGCAGTACTTC. This translates into CASSLVGTSGRFYEQYF.

This clonotype was observed once. The chain uses TRBV7-9 and TRBJ2-1, with TRBD1 matching over 9 bases. With V trimmed by 3 bases and J by 6 bases, 6 bases remained unmatched. In germline, CDR1 is SEHNR, CDR2 FQNEAQ (reference sequence). The length of the CDR3 is 15 residues. CDR3 loop: CASSLGTGSSNEQFF. As DNA, the CDR3 is TGTGCCAGCAGCTTGGGGACAGGGAGCAGCAATGAGCAGTTCTTC.

This chain joins TRBV19 and TRBJ2-3; tentative D call: TRBD2 (6 bases). The length of the CDR3 is 14 residues. Per germline, CDR1 LNHDA and CDR2 SQIVND (reference sequence). Trimming pared 8 bases from V and 5 bases from J, leaving 17 bases between. CDR3 sequence reads: CASGRGWSGDTQYF. The CDR3 nucleotides are TGTGCCAGTGGACGGGGGTGGTCTGGAGATACGCAGTATTTT.

This clonotype was picked up many times. CDR3: CASSVRGTKDSPLHF. The CDR3 region has the DNA TGTGCCAGCAGCGTCCGGGGCACGAAGGATTCACCCCTCCACTTT. V usage is TRBV11-2 and J usage is TRBJ1-6, with D possibly being TRBD1 (5 bases). V shed 5 bases and J shed 8 bases, with 16 bases lying between them. The CDR3 consists of 15 residues. The germline gives CDR1 SGHAT, CDR2 FQNNGV.

At least ten counts were recorded for this clonotype. The V gene is TRBV11-1, the J gene TRBJ2-1; TRBD2 aligns across 7 bases. The CDR3 has 14 amino acids. Germline CDR1 and CDR2: SGHAT and FQDESV (reference sequence). Trimming cost V 5 bases and J 7 bases; bases outside gene matches: 8. For the CDR3, the DNA is TGTGCCAGCAGCCCGCGGGAGCTGGAGAATGAGCAGTTCTTC. Protein product: CASSPRELENEQFF.

The chain couples TRBV18 to TRBJ1-4; D call uncertain. The CDR3 spans 13 residues. Germline CDR1 reads KGHSH; CDR2 reads LQKENI. V lost 3 bases and J 8 bases, leaving 10 bases between the germline ends. The CDR3 sequence is CASSPTGREKLFF. The CDR3 DNA reads as TGTGCCAGCTCACCCACGGGTAGGGAAAAACTGTTTTTT. The full variable domain, rest sourced from reference TRBV18 and TRBJ1-4, is NAGVMQNPRHLVRRRGQEARLRCSPMKGHSHVYWYRQLPEEGLKFMVYLQKENIIDESGMPKERFSAEFPKEGPSILRIQQVVRGDSAAYFCASSPTGREKLFFGSGTQLSVL.

This clonotype was seen ten or more times. The rearrangement links TRBV6-5 to TRBJ2-7; no firm D call. The CDR3 loop spans 13 amino acids. In germline, CDR1 is MNHEY, CDR2 SVGAGI. The V end lost 1 base, the J end lost 6 bases, and 10 bases lay between the germline ends. CDR3 region: CASSYFPSPEQYF. For the CDR3, the DNA is TGTGCCAGCAGTTACTTTCCTAGTCCCGAGCAGTACTTC.

This clonotype was picked up many times. The V and J genes are TRBV30 and TRBJ2-1; D not resolved. The V gene lost 3 bases and the J gene lost 5 bases, with 8 bases spanning the gap. Germline V lookup: CDR1 GTSNPN, CDR2 SVGIG (reference sequence). The CDR3 sequence is 12 residues long. In DNA, the CDR3 is TGTGCCTGGAGACTCCTCCACAATGAGCAGTTCTTC. Its protein is CAWRLLHNEQFF. Full variable domain (remainder filled in from reference TRBV30 and TRBJ2-1): SQTIHQWPATLVQPVGSPLSLECTVEGTSNPNLYWYRQAAGRGLQLLFYSVGIGQISSEVPQNLSASRPQDRQFILSSKKLLLSDSGFYLCAWRLLHNEQFFGPGTRLTVL.

This clonotype was picked up a small number of times. This rearrangement joins TRBV18 to TRBJ1-4, with 8 bases fitting TRBD1. The length of the CDR3 is 14 residues. CDR1 KGHSH and CDR2 LQKENI come from the germline V gene. Trimming at V came to 3 bases and at J to 6 bases, leaving 3 bases not matched to a gene. The CDR3 DNA follows: TGTGCCAGCTCACCGGGACAGGACCATGAAAAACTGTTTTTT. It translates to CASSPGQDHEKLFF.

The chain has TRBV12-3 or TRBV12-4 and TRBJ2-1, with TRBD2 identical over 9 bases. V lost 4 bases, J lost 8 bases, and 15 bases stayed unmatched. CDR3 length: 17 residues. This chain's CDR3 is CASSSTSGRGGHYEQFF. The DNA of the CDR3 is TGTGCCAGCAGTTCCACCTCAGGGCGGGGGGGCCACTATGAGCAGTTCTTC.

This clonotype was picked up many times. The chain joins TRBV12-3 or TRBV12-4 to TRBJ1-4; 10 bases are shared with TRBD1. Unmatched junction bases numbered 1, after V lost 3 bases and J lost 6 bases. The CDR3 runs to 14 residues. The CDR3 bases are TGTGCCAGCAGTTTCGGGACAGGGGATGAAAAACTGTTTTTT. Protein sequence: CASSFGTGDEKLFF.

This clonotype was seen repeatedly, ten times or more. The rearrangement links TRBV24-1 to TRBJ1-3; 9 nucleotides agree with TRBD1. After removal of 4 bases from V and 11 bases from J, the junction contained 8 bases not matched to a gene. Germline CDR1 KGHDR, CDR2 SFDVKD. The CDR3 totals 14 residues. The chain's CDR3 is CATSDLPGQGSIYF. CDR3 DNA: TGTGCCACCAGTGACCTACCGGGACAGGGATCCATATATTTT.

This chain joins TRBV28 and TRBJ2-7; perhaps D is TRBD1 or TRBD2 (6 bases each). This CDR3 comprises 12 residues. Germline CDR1 reads MDHEN; CDR2 reads SYDVKM. V lost 5 bases to trimming and J lost 2 bases, with 7 bases between them. For the CDR3, the DNA is TGTGCCAGCAGTCGGGGGCCCTACGAGCAGTACTTC. Translated: CASSRGPYEQYF.

The rearrangement joins TRBV11-1 to TRBJ2-3; TRBD2 aligns across 8 bases. The trim removed 6 bases at V and 4 bases at J, leaving 9 bases unmatched. Per the germline V gene, CDR1 is SGHAT and CDR2 is FQDESV (reference sequence). The CDR3 extends over 15 amino acids. The chain's CDR3 is CASRTGLGGPDTQYF. CDR3 coding DNA: TGTGCCAGCAGGACGGGACTAGGGGGACCAGATACGCAGTATTTT.

This clonotype has ten or more counts. The rearrangement uses TRBV20-1 and TRBJ2-3; 9 nucleotides agree with TRBD1. The CDR3 runs 13 residues. V lost 5 bases and J lost 9; bases outside the gene matches: 9. Germline V lookup: CDR1 DFQATT, CDR2 SNEGSKA (reference sequence). CDR3 protein: CSAGDRAQITQYF. Here the CDR3 DNA reads TGCAGTGCTGGGGACAGGGCCCAGATAACGCAGTATTTT.

This clonotype was seen at least ten times. CDR3 DNA: TGCAGTGCTATCGGGACAGCCAACGACGGGCAGTACTTC. Translated: CSAIGTANDGQYF. J is TRBJ2-7 and V is TRBV20-1; 7 bases agree with TRBD1. CDR1 is DFQATT, CDR2 SNEGSKA, per germline (reference sequence). This CDR3 has 13 amino acids. V lost 4 bases to trimming and J lost 9 bases; unmatched junction nucleotides: 12.

As DNA, the CDR3 is TGTGCCTGCTCTGGGGACGGGACAGGAGGAGAGACCCAGTACTTC. Translated, it gives CACSGDGTGGETQYF. The gene calls are TRBV7-2 and TRBJ2-5; 8 bases align to TRBD1. This CDR3 is 15 amino acids long. Germline V gene lookup returns CDR1 SGHTA and CDR2 FQGNSA. V shed 11 bases, J shed 4 bases, and the junction held 15 bases outside the gene matches.

This clonotype was counted ten times or more. This chain uses TRBV5-1 with TRBJ1-1; no clear D gene. Germline V gene sequence: CDR1 SGHRS, CDR2 YFSETQ. The germline V and J ends were trimmed by 4 bases and 7 bases, with 23 bases remaining between them. The CDR3 totals 16 residues. The CDR3 bases are TGCGCCAGCAGCATGGAGCCCCCGGGCCGCGGCCATGAAGCTTTCTTT. Amino acids: CASSMEPPGRGHEAFF.

The sample holds many counts of this clonotype. The V gene is TRBV6-1, the J gene TRBJ1-3; the D is unclear. CDR1 and CDR2 (germline): MNHNS, SASEGT. The CDR3 sequence is 16 residues long. V was trimmed by 0 bases and J by 0 bases, leaving 9 bases between them. In nucleotides, the CDR3 is TGTGCCAGCAGTGAAGCGCGACTGAGCTCTGGAAACACCATATATTTT. It encodes CASSEARLSSGNTIYF.

V is TRBV5-1 and J is TRBJ2-5, with 10 bases aligning to TRBD1. Losses at the gene ends were 3 bases for V and 7 bases for J; bases not matched to a gene: 3. The CDR3 loop spans 13 amino acids. Germline loops: CDR1 SGHRS, CDR2 YFSETQ. The chain's CDR3 is CASSWDRGWTQYF. For the CDR3, the DNA is TGCGCCAGCAGCTGGGACAGGGGCTGGACCCAGTACTTC.

The rearrangement joins TRBV20-1 to TRBJ2-4; TRBD1 aligns across 8 bases. After removal of 6 bases from V and 3 bases from J, the junction contained 4 bases not matched to a gene. The CDR3 has 13 amino acids. Germline V gene sequence: CDR1 DFQATT, CDR2 SNEGSKA (reference sequence). For the CDR3, the DNA is TGCAGTGCAATTGGACAGGGCAAAAACATTCAGTACTTC. Encoded protein: CSAIGQGKNIQYF.

This clonotype was detected a few times. The chain links TRBV6-1 to TRBJ2-7; tentatively, D is TRBD1 or TRBD2 (6 bases each). The CDR3 is 16 amino acids. CDR1 MNHNS and CDR2 SASEGT come from the germline V gene. The V gene lost 5 bases and the J gene lost 1 base, with 18 bases spanning the gap. CDR3 DNA sequence: TGTGCCAGCAGTCCGAGGGGGGTCGGGGGTTCCTACGAGCAGTACTTC. Protein product: CASSPRGVGGSYEQYF.

This clonotype appeared many times. This chain uses TRBV5-1 with TRBJ1-4, with a possible D match to TRBD1 (5 bases). V lost 2 bases, J lost 10 bases, and 12 bases lay in between. The CDR3 loop spans 13 amino acids. Germline assignment: CDR1 SGHRS and CDR2 YFSETQ. The CDR3 protein is CASSLRDEGKLFF. The CDR3, as DNA: TGCGCCAGCAGCTTACGGGACGAAGGAAAACTGTTTTTT.